One sample yielded the 27 T cell receptor beta chains listed below, sequenced in a study of spatial heterogeneity in lung cancer. TCRdb re-analysed the 5' RACE reads in MiXCR, keeping a single row per CDR3 protein. Of more than 35,000 distinct CDR3 sequences in the sample, around 5% were seen once. Documented time point: sample taken at primary tumor resection. The specimen was PBMCs, collected at surgery. The receptors stem from a female donor with early-stage non-small cell lung cancer.

This clonotype was recorded many times. The V and J genes are TRBV7-9 and TRBJ1-1; D is perhaps TRBD1 (5 bases). CDR3 length equals 14 residues. Trimming shortened V by 1 base and J by 5 bases, and 11 bases separated the two germline ends. CDR1 and CDR2 from the germline V gene are SEHNR and FQNEAQ (reference sequence). CDR3 amino acids: CASSLGGLRTEAFF. For the CDR3, the DNA is TGTGCCAGCAGCTTAGGGGGGTTAAGGACTGAAGCTTTCTTT.

This chain links TRBV6-2 or TRBV6-3 with TRBJ2-7; D is possibly TRBD1 or TRBD2 (5 bases each). V gave up 0 bases and J gave up 3 bases, with 15 bases separating them. The CDR3 is made up of 16 amino acids. Per germline, CDR1 MNHEY and CDR2 SVGEGT. DNA for the CDR3: TGTGCCAGCAGTTACTCCATTTGGGGGTCCGGCTACGAGCAGTACTTC. Protein sequence: CASSYSIWGSGYEQYF.

This clonotype was picked up many times. The chain is built from TRBV28 and TRBJ2-3, with 14 positions matching TRBD2. Germline values: CDR1 MDHEN, CDR2 SYDVKM. The ends lost 4 bases at V and 3 bases at J; junction bases unmatched: 3. The CDR3 has 16 amino acids. The CDR3: CASSSGTSGGTDTQYF. The CDR3 DNA is TGTGCCAGCAGTTCGGGGACTAGCGGGGGAACAGATACGCAGTATTTT.

This clonotype was seen many times. V and J are TRBV11-2 and TRBJ1-6, with a possible D match to TRBD1 (5 bases). The CDR3 extends over 13 amino acids. V lost 5 bases and J lost 13, with 15 bases in between. CDR1 and CDR2 (germline): SGHAT, FQNNGV. CDR3 DNA sequence: TGTGCCAGCAGCATACGAACCCGGGACCCCCTCCACTTT. Translating gives CASSIRTRDPLHF.

This clonotype was observed a handful of times. The V and J genes are TRBV9 and TRBJ1-1; possibly TRBD1 for D (6 bases). Trimming left V 4 bases short and J 1 base short, with 14 bases between. Germline V gene lookup returns CDR1 SGDLS and CDR2 YYNGEE. The CDR3 has 15 amino acids. The CDR3 coding sequence is TGTGCCAGCAGCAACATGGGACAAAAGAACACTGAAGCTTTCTTT. Its protein is CASSNMGQKNTEAFF.

This clonotype showed up many times. At one boundary the junction diverges from the germline segment, which might be a read error. V is TRBV28 and J is TRBJ2-6, with D tentatively TRBD1 (5 bases). Germline CDR1 is MDHEN and CDR2 is SYDVKM. The CDR3 is 15 amino acids. CDR3 region: CPSSFQGAGANVLTF. Here the CDR3 DNA reads TGTCCCAGCAGTTTTCAGGGTGCTGGGGCCAACGTCCTGACTTTC.

This clonotype was counted at least ten times. The chain carries TRBV20-1 and TRBJ1-2, with 9 bases fitting TRBD1. Per germline, CDR1 DFQATT and CDR2 SNEGSKA (reference sequence). The CDR3 loop spans 13 amino acids. Germline trimming cut 5 bases from V and 8 bases from J; bases unmatched to any gene: 9. CDR3 residues: CSAGQGHFNGYTF. DNA for the CDR3: TGCAGTGCTGGACAGGGGCATTTCAACGGCTACACCTTC.

This clonotype was seen many times. The rearrangement uses TRBV20-1 and TRBJ2-7; the D is unclear. The CDR3 is 13 residues long. Trimming shortened V by 3 bases and J by 6 bases, and 15 bases separated the two germline ends. Germline CDR1 is DFQATT and CDR2 is SNEGSKA (reference sequence). The CDR3 sequence: CSARATWGLEQYF. The CDR3 bases are TGCAGTGCTAGGGCGACTTGGGGTCTCGAGCAGTACTTC.

Notes on this clonotype: A much more abundant neighbour one base away suggests this may be a read error. The V and J genes are TRBV12-3 or TRBV12-4 and TRBJ2-2, with 7 bases identical to TRBD1. There are 16 residues in the CDR3. The ends lost 10 bases at V and 0 bases at J; junction bases unmatched: 11. The CDR3 sequence: CANSRPGQSNTGELFF. Here the CDR3 DNA reads TGTGCCAACAGCCGACCGGGACAGTCGAACACCGGGGAGCTGTTTTTT.

This clonotype was observed many times. J is TRBJ2-7 and V is TRBV6-1; D is perhaps TRBD1 or TRBD2 (5 bases each). CDR1 is MNHNS and CDR2 is SASEGT in the germline V gene. V lost 8 bases and J lost 0, with 14 bases in between. The CDR3 runs 14 residues. The CDR3 is CASLPWGSSYEQYF. CDR3 coding DNA: TGTGCCAGCTTACCCTGGGGGTCCTCCTACGAGCAGTACTTC.

The CDR3 loop is CASSSLDYGYTF. The CDR3 DNA is TGTGCCAGCAGCTCCTTAGATTATGGCTACACCTTC. The rearrangement joins TRBV7-2 to TRBJ1-2; no definite D call. Germline V gene data show CDR1 as SGHTA and CDR2 as FQGNSA. Trimming took off 4 bases at V and 5 bases at J, with 8 bases between the two ends. The CDR3 sequence is 12 residues long.

This clonotype was picked up a small number of times. The chain uses TRBV27 and TRBJ1-6, with D possibly TRBD1 on 6 matching bases. This CDR3 region has 14 residues. The germline V gene encodes CDR1 MNHEY and CDR2 SMNVEV (reference sequence). V lost 6 bases, J lost 10 bases, and 16 bases lay in between. In DNA form, the CDR3 reads TGTGCCAGCAGAGCAACAGGGCAAGAATCACCCCTCCACTTT. Translating gives CASRATGQESPLHF.

This clonotype was observed a few times. The chain recombines TRBV28 with TRBJ2-5, with 13 bases that match TRBD2. The CDR3 loop spans 15 amino acids. Unmatched junction bases numbered 5, after V lost 5 bases and J lost 5 bases. Germline values: CDR1 MDHEN, CDR2 SYDVKM. CDR3 in DNA: TGTGCCAGCAGTCAACTAGCGGGGGGGCGGGAGACCCAGTACTTC. Translation gives CASSQLAGGRETQYF. Complete variable domain (other parts from reference TRBV28 and TRBJ2-5): DVKVTQSSRYLVKRTGEKVFLECVQDMDHENMFWYRQDPGLGLRLIYFSYDVKMKEKGDIPEGYSVSREKKERFSLILESASTNQTSMYLCASSQLAGGRETQYFGPGTRLLVL.

Ten or more counts support this clonotype. The chain links TRBV10-3 to TRBJ2-7; either TRBD1 or TRBD2 may supply D (5 bases each). Germline values: CDR1 ENHRY, CDR2 SYGVKD. V shed 0 bases and J shed 3 bases, with 12 bases lying between them. The CDR3 contains 15 residues. CDR3: CAISESGTFSYEQYF. The DNA for the CDR3 is TGTGCCATCAGTGAGTCAGGGACCTTTAGCTACGAGCAGTACTTC.

This clonotype has ten or more counts. This rearrangement joins TRBV9 to TRBJ2-1; 10 bases map to TRBD1. V dropped 2 bases and J dropped 6; count of bases not matched to a gene: 2. The CDR3 totals 14 residues. The germline CDR1 and CDR2 sequences are SGDLS and YYNGEE. In nucleotides, the CDR3 is TGTGCCAGCAGCGTTTGGGACAGGGGCAATGAGCAGTTCTTC. Translated: CASSVWDRGNEQFF.

This clonotype was observed at least ten times. The chain has TRBV5-1 and TRBJ2-7, with D perhaps TRBD2 (5 bases). Between the trimmed V and J ends, which lost 0 bases and 6 bases, there was a span of 13 bases. In germline, CDR1 is SGHRS, CDR2 YFSETQ. The CDR3 runs to 14 residues. The CDR3 coding sequence is TGCGCCAGCAGCTTGGTCCCGGGGAGTCCCGAGCAGTACTTC. Amino acid sequence: CASSLVPGSPEQYF.

This clonotype turned up a few times. This chain links TRBV12-3 or TRBV12-4 with TRBJ1-3; the D is unclear. This CDR3 is built from 15 residues. V lost 6 bases, J lost 2 bases, and 14 bases lay in between. CDR3 residues: CASRTSRITGNTIYF. The DNA for the CDR3 is TGTGCCAGCAGGACCTCTCGGATCACTGGAAACACCATATATTTT.

The CDR3 DNA is TGTGCCAGTAGTGGAAGACACGCGGTTGCAACTAATGAAAAACTGTTTTTT. Encoded protein: CASSGRHAVATNEKLFF. The J gene is TRBJ1-4, the V gene TRBV19, with D unclear. This CDR3 contains 17 residues. The germline V gene encodes CDR1 LNHDA and CDR2 SQIVND (reference sequence). V was clipped by 5 bases and J by 0 bases, with 16 bases between them.

This clonotype was observed at least ten times. The V and J genes are TRBV7-2 and TRBJ2-1; the match to TRBD1 covers 9 bases. Per germline, CDR1 SGHTA and CDR2 FQGNSA. The length of the CDR3 is 15 residues. With 1 base clipped from V and 9 bases from J, the junction kept 7 bases outside the gene matches. The CDR3 loop reads CASSLVRGQGTEQFF. The CDR3 DNA reads TGTGCCAGCAGCTTAGTAAGGGGACAGGGTACTGAGCAGTTCTTC.

This clonotype was recorded many times. V and J are TRBV18 and TRBJ1-5; no firm D call. The CDR3 consists of 13 residues. Germline V gene data show CDR1 as KGHSH and CDR2 as LQKENI. V gave up 4 bases and J gave up 5 bases, with 9 bases separating them. CDR3 in amino acids: CASSLAVDQPQHF. The CDR3 coding sequence is TGTGCCAGCTCACTGGCGGTCGATCAGCCCCAGCATTTT.

The V call is TRBV7-2, the J call TRBJ1-2, with D perhaps matching TRBD1 (5 bases). The V gene lost 1 base and the J gene lost 4 bases, with 10 bases spanning the gap. CDR3 length: 14 amino acids. CDR1 is SGHTA, CDR2 FQGNSA, per germline. Written as DNA, the CDR3 is TGTGCCAGCAGCTTAGGGTCAGGGTCCTATGGCTACACCTTC. Its protein is CASSLGSGSYGYTF. Together with reference TRBV7-2 and TRBJ1-2, the CDR3 gives the full variable domain: GAGVSQSPSNKVTEKGKDVELRCDPISGHTALYWYRQSLGQGLEFLIYFQGNSAPDKSGLPSDRFSAERTGGSVSTLTIQRTQQEDSAVYLCASSLGSGSYGYTFGSGTRLTVV.

CDR3 in amino acids: CASSDRPSVTNQPQHF. In nucleotides, the CDR3 is TGTGCCAGCAGTGATAGGCCCTCCGTTACCAATCAGCCCCAGCATTTT. The genes are TRBV2 and TRBJ1-5; no clear D gene. Germline CDR1 reads SNHLY; CDR2 reads FYNNEI. The V end was cut by 3 bases, the J end by 3 bases, with 15 bases between. The CDR3 contains 16 residues.

The gene calls are TRBV7-9 and TRBJ1-2, with a weak D call TRBD1 (6 bases). The CDR3 has 12 residues. Trimming took 3 bases from V and 9 from J, leaving 11 bases between them. The germline CDR1 and CDR2 sequences are SEHNR and FQNEAQ (reference sequence). In DNA form, the CDR3 reads TGTGCCAGCAGCTTCGACAGGTCGAGCTACACCTTC. Translating gives CASSFDRSSYTF.

This clonotype was recorded many times. The chain combines TRBV5-1 with TRBJ1-1; D is unclear. This CDR3 contains 14 residues. Germline CDR1 and CDR2: SGHRS and YFSETQ. V lost 2 bases and J 6 bases, leaving 14 bases between the germline ends. DNA of the CDR3: TGCGCCAGCAGCTTTTCGATGGCCGCCCCTGAAGCTTTCTTT. Translating it yields CASSFSMAAPEAFF.

This clonotype was picked up many times. The gene calls are TRBV28 and TRBJ1-1, with D perhaps matching TRBD1 (5 bases). The V end was cut by 2 bases, the J end by 1 base, with 8 bases between. The V gene's germline CDR1 is MDHEN and CDR2 SYDVKM. The CDR3 extends over 14 amino acids. The chain's CDR3 is CASSLRQGNTEAFF. The CDR3 nucleotides read TGTGCCAGCAGTTTAAGGCAGGGGAACACTGAAGCTTTCTTT.

This clonotype was detected only a few times. The junction differs from germline at one of its ends, possibly a read error. The chain employs TRBV27 and TRBJ2-2; no firm D call. Germline V gene sequence: CDR1 MNHEY, CDR2 SMNVEV (reference sequence). This CDR3 contains 15 residues. CDR3: CTSSLNKQGTGELFF. The CDR3 DNA reads as TGCACCAGCAGTTTAAACAAACAAGGCACCGGGGAGCTGTTTTTT.

This clonotype was detected ten times or more. V gene TRBV9 combines with J gene TRBJ1-3; D is perhaps TRBD1 (5 bases). Germline lookup yields CDR1 SGDLS and CDR2 YYNGEE. The length of the CDR3 is 23 residues. V lost 0 bases, J lost 0 bases, and 31 bases lay in between. The CDR3 here is CASSVGTREGTYYSPYSGNTIYF. The CDR3 DNA follows: TGTGCCAGCAGCGTAGGAACCCGAGAAGGGACCTATTACTCACCCTACTCTGGAAACACCATATATTTT.